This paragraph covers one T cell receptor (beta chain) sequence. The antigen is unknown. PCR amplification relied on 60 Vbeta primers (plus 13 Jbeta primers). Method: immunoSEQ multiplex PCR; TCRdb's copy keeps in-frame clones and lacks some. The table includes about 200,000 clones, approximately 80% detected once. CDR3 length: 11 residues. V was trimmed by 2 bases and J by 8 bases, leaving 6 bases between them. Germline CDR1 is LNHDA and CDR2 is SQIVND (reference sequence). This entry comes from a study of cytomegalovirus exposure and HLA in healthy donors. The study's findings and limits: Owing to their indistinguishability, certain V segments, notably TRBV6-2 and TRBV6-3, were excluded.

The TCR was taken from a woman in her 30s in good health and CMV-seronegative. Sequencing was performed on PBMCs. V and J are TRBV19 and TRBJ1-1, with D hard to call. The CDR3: CASSIREEAFF. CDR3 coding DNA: TGTGCCAGTAGTATACGGGAGGAAGCTTTCTTT.